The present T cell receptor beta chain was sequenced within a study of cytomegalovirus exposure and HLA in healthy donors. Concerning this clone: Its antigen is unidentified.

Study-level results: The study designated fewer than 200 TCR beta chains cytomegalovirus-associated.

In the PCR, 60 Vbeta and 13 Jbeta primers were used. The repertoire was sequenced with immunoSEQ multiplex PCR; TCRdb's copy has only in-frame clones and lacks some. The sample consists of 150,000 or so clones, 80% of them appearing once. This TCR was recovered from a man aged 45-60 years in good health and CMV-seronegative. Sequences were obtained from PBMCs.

CDR3 protein: CASSYRGGGTEAFF. The CDR3 DNA sequence: TGTGCCAGCAGCTACAGGGGAGGAGGAACTGAAGCTTTCTTT. The V and J genes are TRBV13 and TRBJ1-1, with TRBD1 identical over 7 bases. This CDR3 region has 14 residues. J gave up 5 bases and V 4 bases, and 7 bases lay outside the gene matches. Germline values: CDR1 PRHDT, CDR2 FYEKMQ (reference sequence).